Shown below are 9 T cell receptor beta chains from a single sample sequenced in a study of blood T cell repertoires in COVID-19. Profiling relied on immunoSEQ multiplex PCR, and the TCRdb table lists in-frame clones only, not all of them. The sample has under 250,000 clones; roughly 84% are singletons. Sequencing input: peripheral blood. The origin of the receptors is a woman between 40 and 55 years old who had recovered from COVID-19.

The chain has TRBV5-1 and TRBJ2-6, with no clear D. The CDR3 runs to 16 residues. Germline V lookup: CDR1 SGHRS, CDR2 YFSETQ. With 3 bases removed from V and 1 base from J, the gap between germline ends came to 11 bases. CDR3 residues: CASSSHSVSGANVLTF. The DNA of the CDR3 is TGCGCCAGCAGCTCCCACAGTGTTTCTGGGGCCAACGTCCTGACTTTC.

V usage is TRBV2 and J usage is TRBJ1-5; a possible D gene is TRBD1 (6 bases). The CDR3 length is 15 residues. Deletions cut 6 bases from V and 0 bases from J, with 12 bases between. Germline values: CDR1 SNHLY, CDR2 FYNNEI. The CDR3, as DNA: TGTGCCAGCAGGAGGACAGATAATAGCAATCAGCCCCAGCATTTT. Amino acid sequence: CASRRTDNSNQPQHF. The whole variable domain, filled in from reference TRBV2 and TRBJ1-5, reads EPEVTQTPSHQVTQMGQEVILRCVPISNHLYFYWYRQILGQKVEFLVSFYNNEISEKSEIFDDQFSVERPDGSNFTLKIRSTKLEDSAMYFCASRRTDNSNQPQHFGDGTRLSIL.

The chain couples TRBV28 to TRBJ2-5; D remains unclear. Trimming took 7 bases from V and 0 from J, leaving 15 bases between them. CDR1 is MDHEN and CDR2 is SYDVKM in the germline V gene. CDR3 length: 15 residues. The CDR3 DNA reads TGTGCCAGCACCCCTCATAGTGAGTACCAAGAGACCCAGTACTTC. This sequence encodes CASTPHSEYQETQYF.

Concerning this clone: Germline and junction disagree at one end, which may indicate a read error. The chain couples TRBV10-2 to TRBJ1-3; a possible D gene is TRBD1 (6 bases). Germline V lookup: CDR1 WSHSY, CDR2 SAAADI. CDR3 size: 12 residues. The chain's CDR3 is CASSEQGSGGAF. In DNA, the CDR3 is TGCGCCAGCAGTGAGCAGGGGAGTGGTGGAGCTTTT.

This clone was counted a few times. This chain joins TRBV30 and TRBJ1-5; D call uncertain. Trimming removed 2 bases from V and 9 bases from J, with 11 bases in between. The CDR3 contains 12 residues. From germline, CDR1 is GTSNPN and CDR2 SVGIG (reference sequence). In DNA, the CDR3 is TGTGCCTGGAGTCGTACTTCGGGGCCCCAGCATTTT. Its protein is CAWSRTSGPQHF.

The chain uses TRBV29-1 and TRBJ2-5, with TRBD1 as a possible D gene (5 bases). Germline loops: CDR1 SQVTM, CDR2 ANQGSEA. Trimming pared 5 bases from V and 4 bases from J, leaving 11 bases between. There are 12 residues in the CDR3. CDR3 in amino acids: CSVHGHRETQYF. In DNA form, the CDR3 reads TGCAGCGTTCACGGACACCGAGAGACCCAGTACTTC.

The V call is TRBV5-1, the J call TRBJ1-1, with a weak D call TRBD1 (5 bases). Trimming took off 0 bases at V and 4 bases at J, with 19 bases between the two ends. The CDR3 has 17 amino acids. Germline CDR1 reads SGHRS; CDR2 reads YFSETQ. The CDR3 loop reads CASSLAGGYAGITEAFF. The CDR3 DNA follows: TGCGCCAGCAGCTTGGCCGGGGGGTACGCTGGGATCACTGAAGCTTTCTTT.

The rearrangement joins TRBV7-2 to TRBJ2-1, with D possibly matching TRBD1 (5 bases). V was clipped by 1 base and J by 2 bases, with 12 bases between them. This CDR3 is 16 amino acids long. Germline-derived CDR1 and CDR2 are SGHTA and FQGNSA. CDR3 nucleotide sequence: TGTGCCAGCAGCTTAGAGGTGAGACAGCCCTACAATGAGCAGTTCTTC. Translated: CASSLEVRQPYNEQFF.

The chain employs TRBV19 and TRBJ2-1; a possible D gene is TRBD2 (6 bases). The CDR3 totals 14 residues. In germline, CDR1 is LNHDA, CDR2 SQIVND (reference sequence). Trimming removed 6 bases at V and 0 bases at J, with 9 bases between. CDR3 sequence: CASSPGSSYNEQFF. Here the CDR3 DNA reads TGTGCCAGTAGCCCCGGGAGCTCCTACAATGAGCAGTTCTTC. The full variable domain, in which reference TRBV19 and TRBJ2-1 provide the parts outside the CDR3, is DGGITQSPKYLFRKEGQNVTLSCEQNLNHDAMYWYRQDPGQGLRLIYYSQIVNDFQKGDIAEGYSVSREKKESFPLTVTSAQKNPTAFYLCASSPGSSYNEQFFGPGTRLTVL.